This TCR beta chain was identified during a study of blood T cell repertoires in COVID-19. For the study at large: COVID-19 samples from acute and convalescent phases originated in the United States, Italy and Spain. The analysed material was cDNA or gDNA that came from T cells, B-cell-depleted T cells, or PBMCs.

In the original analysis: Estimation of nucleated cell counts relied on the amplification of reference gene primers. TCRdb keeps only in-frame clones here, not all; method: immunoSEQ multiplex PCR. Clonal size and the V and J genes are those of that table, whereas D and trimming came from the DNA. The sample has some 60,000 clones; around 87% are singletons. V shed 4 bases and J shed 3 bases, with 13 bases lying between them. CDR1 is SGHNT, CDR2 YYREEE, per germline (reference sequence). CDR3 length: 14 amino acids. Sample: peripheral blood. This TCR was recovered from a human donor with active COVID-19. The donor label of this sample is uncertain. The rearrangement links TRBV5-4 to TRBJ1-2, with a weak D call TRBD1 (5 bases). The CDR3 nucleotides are TGTGCCAGCAGCCTAGGGGCGCAGGACTATGGCTACACCTTC. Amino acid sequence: CASSLGAQDYGYTF. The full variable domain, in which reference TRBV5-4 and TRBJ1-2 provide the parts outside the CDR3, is ETGVTQSPTHLIKTRGQQVTLRCSSQSGHNTVSWYQQALGQGPQFIFQYYREEENGRGNFPPRFSGLQFPNYSSELNVNALELDDSALYLCASSLGAQDYGYTFGSGTRLTVV.